The rows below give T cell receptor beta chains drawn from one sample of a study of blood T cell repertoires in COVID-19. Libraries were prepared by immunoSEQ multiplex PCR; TCRdb keeps only in-frame clonotypes and omits some of them. The sample includes about 27,000 clones, about four fifths of them seen just once. Sequenced: peripheral blood. These receptor sequences come from a man in his 70s with acute or convalescent COVID-19. CDR3s include the opening cysteine and the closing phenylalanine or tryptophan. The order of the fields is V gene, J gene, clone size, CDR3 protein. Expanded clones get a size class; other rows say once, few or many, or leave the size out.

V: TRBV5-1; J: TRBJ1-2; size: once; CDR3: CASSLDGRNYGYTF
V: TRBV27; J: TRBJ1-5; size: few; CDR3: CASSLQGANQPQHF
V: TRBV7-6; J: TRBJ1-6; size: few; CDR3: CASSLGGGGGSPLHF
V: TRBV19; J: TRBJ2-2; size: -; CDR3: CASSSQRGGFTGELFF
V: TRBV6-5; J: TRBJ2-3; size: -; CDR3: CASRRQGGADTQYF
V: TRBV2; J: TRBJ2-1; size: -; CDR3: CASSPASEGWQFF
V: TRBV7-3; J: TRBJ2-5; size: -; CDR3: CASSQGVAGGETQYF
V: TRBV19; J: TRBJ2-3; size: -; CDR3: CASSTRQYTDTQYF
V: TRBV19; J: TRBJ2-1; size: -; CDR3: CASSMVFRSGQFF
V: TRBV2; J: TRBJ1-2; size: -; CDR3: CASSMTDLNYGYTF
V: TRBV6-2/TRBV6-3; J: TRBJ1-2; size: once; CDR3: CASSYAGLEYGYTF
V: TRBV5-6; J: TRBJ1-4; size: -; CDR3: CASSSRTGLNEKLFF
V: TRBV19; J: TRBJ2-1; size: once; CDR3: CASSSGGDNNEQFF
V: TRBV2; J: TRBJ2-3; size: -; CDR3: CTSGTGRTDTQYF
V: TRBV9; J: TRBJ2-3; size: -; CDR3: CASSTLGGGGTDTQYF
V: TRBV19; J: TRBJ1-4; size: -; CDR3: CASSIFRNSEKLFF
V: TRBV7-9; J: TRBJ1-1; size: -; CDR3: CASRTGTGGNTEAFF
V: TRBV5-1; J: TRBJ2-1; size: few; CDR3: CASTYGLSGDEQFF
V: TRBV5-6; J: TRBJ1-6; size: -; CDR3: CASSLVTAVNSPLHF
V: TRBV27; J: TRBJ1-4; size: once; CDR3: CASSRWGDNEKLFF
V: TRBV6-2/TRBV6-3; J: TRBJ1-2; size: -; CDR3: CASSSLDRQRGRADYGYTF
V: TRBV28; J: TRBJ2-5; size: -; CDR3: CASRNRKFWETQYF
V: TRBV7-2; J: TRBJ2-7; size: -; CDR3: CASSLGRGGSYEQYF
V: TRBV4-2; J: TRBJ1-2; size: -; CDR3: CASSPSPDRGYYGYTF
V: TRBV7-2; J: TRBJ1-1; size: few; CDR3: CASSLDSGGNTEAFF
V: TRBV25-1; J: TRBJ1-6; size: -; CDR3: CASSDFSSYNSPLHF